These 24 T cell receptor beta chains were all obtained from the same sample, sequenced in a study of patients and donors after allogeneic stem cell transplantation. From the RT-PCR reads, TCRdb called clonotypes with MiXCR, one entry per CDR3 protein. The profile shows about 87,000 distinct CDR3 sequences, roughly 5.1% of them singletons. Sample: blood, either unsorted or a sorted T cell fraction (not recorded which). The receptor set was obtained from a human donor who was either an allogeneic HSCT recipient or a stem cell or donor lymphocyte infusion donor (not recorded which). It is not recorded whose cells these are; they may come from a transplant donor.

This clonotype was counted many times. This chain connects TRBV18 to TRBJ1-1, with TRBD1 matching over 7 bases. The CDR3 spans 14 residues. The V segment lost 3 bases and the J segment 3 bases; nucleotides outside the gene matches: 4. The V gene's germline CDR1 is KGHSH and CDR2 LQKENI. The CDR3 region is CASSPIQGDTEAFF. The DNA of the CDR3 is TGTGCCAGCTCACCCATCCAGGGGGACACTGAAGCTTTCTTT.

This clonotype was counted many times. This rearrangement joins TRBV6-1 to TRBJ2-6; 11 bases line up with TRBD1. Germline CDR1 and CDR2: MNHNS and SASEGT. V lost 7 bases to trimming and J lost 0 bases; unmatched junction nucleotides: 5. The length of the CDR3 is 17 residues. CDR3 region: CASNAGTGGSGANVLTF. The CDR3 nucleotides are TGTGCCAGCAATGCCGGGACAGGGGGCTCTGGGGCCAACGTCCTGACTTTC.

This clonotype occurred a few times. In DNA, the CDR3 is TGCAGTGCTAGATCACAAGCCAAAAACATTCAGTACTTC. Protein: CSARSQAKNIQYF. The gene calls are TRBV20-1 and TRBJ2-4; D is ambiguous. CDR3 length equals 13 residues. Per the germline V gene, CDR1 is DFQATT and CDR2 is SNEGSKA (reference sequence). Trimming left V 2 bases short and J 0 bases short, with 5 bases between.

This clonotype was seen a handful of times. The genes are TRBV2 and TRBJ1-2; possible D gene TRBD1, 6 bases. CDR1 is SNHLY and CDR2 is FYNNEI in the germline V gene. V shed 6 bases and J shed 5 bases, with 13 bases lying between them. The CDR3 consists of 13 residues. CDR3 nucleotide sequence: TGTGCCAGCAGCGGGGGGCAGTCGTATGGCTACACCTTC. Protein sequence: CASSGGQSYGYTF.

This sequence joins TRBV11-2 and TRBJ2-1; 9 bases line up with TRBD1. Germline lookup yields CDR1 SGHAT and CDR2 FQNNGV. After removal of 6 bases from V and 0 bases from J, the junction contained 18 bases not matched to a gene. The CDR3 length is 20 residues. The CDR3 coding sequence is TGTGCCAGCAGAAACCACCCCGGGACAGGGAACCCGAGCTCCTACAATGAGCAGTTCTTC. This sequence encodes CASRNHPGTGNPSSYNEQFF.

This clonotype was counted between two and nine times. V is TRBV4-1 and J is TRBJ2-2; D remains ambiguous. CDR1 and CDR2 from the germline V gene are MGHRA and YSYEKL. CDR3 length: 15 residues. Trimming took off 2 bases at V and 5 bases at J, with 12 bases between the two ends. The DNA of the CDR3 is TGCGCCAGCAGCCAACCGGGCCACGAAACCGGGGAGCTGTTTTTT. Its translation is CASSQPGHETGELFF.

This clonotype was detected ten times or more. The gene calls are TRBV20-1 and TRBJ1-5, with D possibly matching TRBD1 (5 bases). With 3 bases removed from V and 1 base from J, the gap between germline ends came to 25 bases. CDR3 length: 19 residues. Germline CDR1 is DFQATT and CDR2 is SNEGSKA (reference sequence). In nucleotides, the CDR3 is TGCAGTGCTAGGGATCTACAAGCAGGGAAGAGAAGGAGCAATCAGCCCCAGCATTTT. As protein: CSARDLQAGKRRSNQPQHF.

The table lists this clonotype with many counts. This CDR3 is CASSTGQPDTQYF. The DNA of the CDR3 is TGTGCCAGTAGTACAGGACAGCCAGATACGCAGTATTTT. The chain carries TRBV19 and TRBJ2-3; TRBD1 might be the D (6 bases). Germline V gene sequence: CDR1 LNHDA, CDR2 SQIVND (reference sequence). The CDR3 extends over 13 amino acids. Trimming stripped 4 bases from V and 4 bases from J, with 9 bases between.

There are many counts of this clonotype. The rearrangement uses TRBV10-1 and TRBJ2-3; 11 nucleotides align to TRBD2. V shed 6 bases and J 4 bases; nucleotides not matched to a gene: 9. The CDR3 runs to 16 residues. The V gene's germline CDR1 is WNHNN and CDR2 SYGVQD (reference sequence). The CDR3 region has the DNA TGCGCCAGCAGCCCAGGACTAGCGGGTAAAGCAGATACGCAGTATTTT. This gives the protein CASSPGLAGKADTQYF.

Note on this clonotype: This clone may be a read error of a much larger clone one base away. The chain recombines TRBV5-1 with TRBJ1-2; possibly TRBD1 for D (5 bases). The CDR3 consists of 13 residues. In germline, CDR1 is SGHRS, CDR2 YFSETQ. Between the trimmed V and J ends, which lost 0 bases and 6 bases, there was a span of 9 bases. As DNA, the CDR3 is TGCGCCAGCAGCTTGGTGACAGACGATGGCTACACCTTC. Protein: CASSLVTDDGYTF.

Judged by abundance, this clonotype is large. The chain combines TRBV7-2 with TRBJ1-5; unclear D gene. This CDR3 contains 13 residues. CDR1 SGHTA and CDR2 FQGNSA come from the germline V gene. V lost 2 bases to trimming and J lost 10 bases, with 12 bases between them. Here the CDR3 reads CASSLIVPSPQHF. The CDR3 nucleotides read TGTGCCAGCAGCTTAATAGTACCCTCACCCCAGCATTTT.

This clonotype was counted only a few times. This rearrangement joins TRBV20-1 to TRBJ2-4; 10 bases agree with TRBD2. J was trimmed by 8 bases and V by 0 bases; bases with no gene match: 7. Germline V gene data show CDR1 as DFQATT and CDR2 as SNEGSKA (reference sequence). This CDR3 region has 15 residues. CDR3 protein: CSARELAGVGDIQYF. The CDR3 bases are TGCAGTGCTAGAGAGCTAGCGGGAGTCGGAGACATTCAGTACTTC.

Ten or more counts support this clonotype. The chain joins TRBV7-6 to TRBJ1-2, with D unclear. Deletions cut 5 bases from V and 8 bases from J, with 15 bases between. The germline CDR1 and CDR2 sequences are SGHVS and FNYEAQ. The CDR3 contains 13 residues. This CDR3 is CASSPMTTGGYTF. CDR3 sequence (DNA): TGTGCCAGCAGCCCAATGACGACGGGCGGCTACACCTTC.

This clonotype was seen a few times. The V call is TRBV14, the J call TRBJ2-1; 9 bases fit TRBD2. The CDR3 has 12 amino acids. The ends lost 4 bases at V and 14 bases at J; junction bases unmatched: 6. The germline V gene has CDR1 SGHDN and CDR2 FVKESK. The CDR3 sequence: CASSPTSGREFF. CDR3 bases: TGTGCCAGCAGCCCTACTAGCGGGCGGGAGTTCTTC.

The rearrangement links TRBV5-6 to TRBJ2-5; D may be TRBD1 or TRBD2 (5 bases each). The CDR3 contains 15 residues. Germline-derived CDR1 and CDR2 are SGHDT and YYEEEE. Trimming pared 4 bases from V and 4 bases from J, leaving 17 bases between. This chain's CDR3 is CASSPVRGGRETQYF. The CDR3 DNA is TGTGCCAGCAGCCCTGTGAGGGGTGGGCGAGAGACCCAGTACTTC.

In this sample, this clonotype turned up many times. The rearrangement links TRBV10-2 to TRBJ2-7, with D perhaps TRBD2 (5 bases). The CDR3 has 13 amino acids. Germline CDR1 reads WSHSY; CDR2 reads SAAADI. Trimming removed 0 bases at V and 5 bases at J, with 8 bases between. The CDR3 protein is CASSESFGDEQYF. CDR3 coding DNA: TGCGCCAGCAGTGAGTCGTTCGGGGACGAGCAGTACTTC.

This clonotype was found many times. The chain links TRBV9 to TRBJ1-3; D gene unclear. CDR3 length equals 16 residues. CDR1 and CDR2 (germline): SGDLS, YYNGEE. V was shortened by 0 bases and J by 0 bases, with 10 bases between the two germline ends. This CDR3 reads CASSVDPDPSGNTIYF. As DNA, the CDR3 is TGTGCCAGCAGCGTAGACCCCGACCCCTCTGGAAACACCATATATTTT.

In its sample, this clonotype was seen a few times. This chain joins TRBV10-3 and TRBJ1-4, with no clear D. The germline CDR1 and CDR2 sequences are ENHRY and SYGVKD. The CDR3 loop spans 12 amino acids. V was shortened by 4 bases and J by 6 bases, with 6 bases between the two germline ends. Written as DNA, the CDR3 is TGTGCCATCAGTGGGGATGATGAAAAACTGTTTTTT. Amino acid sequence: CAISGDDEKLFF.

There are many counts of this clonotype. The V gene is TRBV27, the J gene TRBJ2-6, with D tentatively TRBD1 (6 bases). CDR1 MNHEY and CDR2 SMNVEV come from the germline V gene (reference sequence). There are 20 residues in the CDR3. Trimming took off 7 bases at V and 0 bases at J, with 25 bases between the two ends. DNA for the CDR3: TGTGCCAGCACCTTAACCTGGTTACAGGGAGTTGGCTCTGGGGCCAACGTCCTGACTTTC. Residues: CASTLTWLQGVGSGANVLTF.

The table lists this clonotype with many counts. This chain links TRBV4-2 with TRBJ1-2, with D possibly being TRBD1 (5 bases). CDR1 is LGHNA and CDR2 is YNFKEQ in the germline V gene. The CDR3 sequence is 16 residues long. Trimming removed 0 bases from V and 8 bases from J, with 19 bases in between. The CDR3 DNA follows: TGTGCCAGCAGCCAAGATTCGCTGGAGGGGTGGGGCGGCTACACCTTC. It is translated as CASSQDSLEGWGGYTF.

This clonotype was detected ten times or more. This chain joins TRBV24-1 and TRBJ1-2; 7 nucleotides align to TRBD1. The CDR3 extends over 14 amino acids. With V trimmed by 3 bases and J by 4 bases, 4 bases remained unmatched. From germline, CDR1 is KGHDR and CDR2 SFDVKD. The CDR3 sequence is CATSDGTATYGYTF. The CDR3 DNA follows: TGTGCCACCAGTGATGGGACAGCGACCTATGGCTACACCTTC.

This clonotype was seen repeatedly, ten times or more. The rearrangement joins TRBV5-1 to TRBJ2-3; TRBD2 aligns across 7 bases. V gave up 5 bases and J gave up 4 bases; unmatched junction bases: 10. The CDR3 length is 15 residues. Germline CDR1 reads SGHRS; CDR2 reads YFSETQ. In DNA, the CDR3 is TGCGCCAGCAGGGGGGGGAGTACATCCGCAGATACGCAGTATTTT. This gives the protein CASRGGSTSADTQYF.

There are many counts of this clonotype. The chain employs TRBV28 and TRBJ1-1, with D tentatively TRBD1 (5 bases). CDR3 size: 16 residues. With 3 bases removed from V and 4 bases from J, the gap between germline ends came to 18 bases. From germline, CDR1 is MDHEN and CDR2 SYDVKM. CDR3 bases: TGTGCCAGCAGTTTTGGCCACCGGGGCTTGCCCACTGAAGCTTTCTTT. Its protein product is CASSFGHRGLPTEAFF.

Regarding this clonotype: Being one base from a much bigger clone, this may be a read error. V is TRBV10-2 and J is TRBJ1-5; no firm D call. The germline V gene encodes CDR1 WSHSY and CDR2 SAAADI. The CDR3 covers 12 residues. V lost 0 bases and J 8 bases, leaving 5 bases between the germline ends. The CDR3 loop is CASSESHKPQHF. The CDR3 DNA reads as TGCGCCAGCAGTGAGTCCCATAAGCCCCAGCATTTT.